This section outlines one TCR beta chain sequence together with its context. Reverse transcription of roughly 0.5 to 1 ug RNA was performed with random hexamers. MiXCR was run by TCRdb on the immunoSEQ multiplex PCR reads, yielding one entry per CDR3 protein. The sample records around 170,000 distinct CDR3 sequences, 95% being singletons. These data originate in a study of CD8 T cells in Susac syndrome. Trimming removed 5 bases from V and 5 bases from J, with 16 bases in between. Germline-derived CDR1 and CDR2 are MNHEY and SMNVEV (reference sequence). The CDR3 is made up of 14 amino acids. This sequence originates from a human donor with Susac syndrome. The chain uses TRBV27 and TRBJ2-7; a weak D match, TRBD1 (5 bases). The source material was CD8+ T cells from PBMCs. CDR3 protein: CASSQNPRAHEQYF. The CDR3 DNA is TGTGCCAGCAGTCAAAACCCCAGGGCCCACGAGCAGTACTTC.